These 21 T cell receptor beta chains were sequenced from one sample in a study of cytomegalovirus exposure and HLA in healthy donors. It was with 60 Vbeta and 13 Jbeta primers that the PCR ran. The data were produced by immunoSEQ multiplex PCR, yet TCRdb's version contains in-frame clones alone and is incomplete. Altogether about 140,000 clones are present, about 74% being singletons, with the ten largest covering 3% to 3.5%. The sequenced material came from PBMCs. The source is a male donor in good health and CMV-seronegative.

The V call is TRBV5-6, the J call TRBJ2-7, with D perhaps matching TRBD1 (5 bases). The length of the CDR3 is 12 residues. Germline-derived CDR1 and CDR2 are SGHDT and YYEEEE. Deletions cut 5 bases from V and 5 bases from J, with 11 bases between. The CDR3 loop is CASRYGADEQYF. The CDR3 DNA sequence: TGTGCCAGCAGATATGGGGCGGACGAGCAGTACTTC.

This sequence joins TRBV18 and TRBJ1-4, with TRBD1 matching 9 bases. The V gene's germline CDR1 is KGHSH and CDR2 LQKENI. The CDR3 consists of 16 residues. V lost 8 bases to trimming and J lost 3 bases; unmatched junction nucleotides: 10. The CDR3: CASAQGAPGANEKLFF. The CDR3 region has the DNA TGTGCCAGCGCACAGGGGGCACCGGGAGCTAATGAAAAACTGTTTTTT.

This chain's CDR3 is CASSEWTGVEEGTEAFF. For the CDR3, the DNA is TGTGCCAGCAGTGAATGGACAGGGGTGGAGGAGGGCACTGAAGCTTTCTTT. The chain has TRBV6-1 and TRBJ1-1; 9 bases map to TRBD1. CDR1 is MNHNS and CDR2 is SASEGT in the germline V gene. There are 17 residues in the CDR3. V shed 2 bases and J 4 bases; nucleotides not matched to a gene: 11.

The chain uses TRBV5-1 and TRBJ2-3; 10 bases are shared with TRBD2. V was clipped by 3 bases and J by 1 base; unmatched bases: 2. The CDR3 runs to 15 residues. The germline V gene has CDR1 SGHRS and CDR2 YFSETQ. Here the CDR3 reads CASSSTSGGTDTQYF. Here the CDR3 DNA reads TGCGCCAGCAGCTCTACTAGCGGGGGCACAGATACGCAGTATTTT. The full variable domain, its missing parts supplied by reference TRBV5-1 and TRBJ2-3, is KAGVTQTPRYLIKTRGQQVTLSCSPISGHRSVSWYQQTPGQGLQFLFEYFSETQRNKGNFPGRFSGRQFSNSRSEMNVSTLELGDSALYLCASSSTSGGTDTQYFGPGTRLTVL.

This clone was recorded only once. This rearrangement joins TRBV7-2 to TRBJ2-5, with TRBD2 matching 9 bases. CDR1 and CDR2 (germline): SGHTA, FQGNSA. V shed 4 bases, J shed 2 bases, and the junction held 5 bases outside the gene matches. CDR3 length equals 15 residues. The CDR3 spells CASSSSGALQETQYF. The CDR3 coding sequence is TGTGCCAGCAGCTCTAGCGGGGCCCTACAAGAGACCCAGTACTTC.

V usage is TRBV18 and J usage is TRBJ1-2; unclear D gene. The germline V and J ends were trimmed by 3 bases and 4 bases, with 12 bases remaining between them. Germline V gene data show CDR1 as KGHSH and CDR2 as LQKENI. This CDR3 has 14 amino acids. The CDR3 sequence: CASSPWEGSYGYTF. In nucleotides, the CDR3 is TGTGCCAGCTCACCTTGGGAGGGAAGCTATGGCTACACCTTC. Together with reference TRBV18 and TRBJ1-2, the CDR3 gives the full variable domain: NAGVMQNPRHLVRRRGQEARLRCSPMKGHSHVYWYRQLPEEGLKFMVYLQKENIIDESGMPKERFSAEFPKEGPSILRIQQVVRGDSAAYFCASSPWEGSYGYTFGSGTRLTVV.

The V and J genes are TRBV7-8 and TRBJ2-3, with D uncertain. The CDR3 consists of 13 residues. V was clipped by 5 bases and J by 2 bases, with 8 bases between them. Germline lookup yields CDR1 SGHVS and CDR2 FQNEAQ. For the CDR3, the DNA is TGTGCCAGCAGCCCAGAATCCACAGATACGCAGTATTTT. It codes for CASSPESTDTQYF.

A few counts support this clone. The V call is TRBV7-9, the J call TRBJ2-5; the D gene is possibly TRBD1 (5 bases). V lost 5 bases and J 1 base, leaving 14 bases between the germline ends. Germline CDR1 SEHNR, CDR2 FQNEAQ (reference sequence). The CDR3 extends over 15 amino acids. The DNA of the CDR3 is TGTGCCAGCAGCGCCTATACAGGCTCCCAAGAGACCCAGTACTTC. The encoded protein is CASSAYTGSQETQYF.

The chain uses TRBV6-5 and TRBJ2-7; D not certain. Deletions cut 6 bases from V and 4 bases from J, with 16 bases between. This CDR3 contains 14 residues. Germline V CDR1 and CDR2: MNHEY, SVGAGI. This chain's CDR3 is CASSKVTNLYEQYF. The CDR3 nucleotides are TGTGCCAGCAGCAAAGTGACAAATTTATACGAGCAGTACTTC.

The CDR3 loop reads CASSDSPGNSGANVLTF. In DNA form, the CDR3 reads TGTGCCAGCAGTGACTCGCCGGGGAACTCTGGGGCCAACGTCCTGACTTTC. The chain combines TRBV6-4 with TRBJ2-6, with D tentatively TRBD2 (5 bases). CDR3 length: 17 residues. V was pared by 0 bases and J by 0 bases, with 9 bases between. Looked up from germline, CDR1 is MRHNA and CDR2 is SNTAGT.

Remarks on this clone: One end of the junction does not line up with germline, which may come from a read error. This chain uses TRBV2 with TRBJ2-6; 9 bases agree with TRBD1. The germline gives CDR1 SNHLY, CDR2 FYNNEI. The CDR3 runs 17 residues. The CDR3 protein is CASIERDRDTGANVLTF. In DNA, the CDR3 is TGTGCCAGCATTGAACGGGACAGGGATACTGGGGCCAACGTCCTGACTTTC.

The chain couples TRBV28 to TRBJ2-7; 7 bases line up with TRBD1. Germline V gene data show CDR1 as MDHEN and CDR2 as SYDVKM. The CDR3 runs to 16 residues. V was pared by 6 bases and J by 2 bases, with 13 bases of the junction left unmatched. The CDR3 loop reads CASSVIRAGGTYEQYF. The CDR3 DNA follows: TGTGCCAGCAGCGTAATCCGGGCAGGGGGAACCTACGAGCAGTACTTC. Based on the CDR3 plus reference TRBV28 and TRBJ2-7, the full variable domain is DVKVTQSSRYLVKRTGEKVFLECVQDMDHENMFWYRQDPGLGLRLIYFSYDVKMKEKGDIPEGYSVSREKKERFSLILESASTNQTSMYLCASSVIRAGGTYEQYFGPGTRLTVT.

On this clone itself: Relative to the germline gene, one junction end is altered; a read error may explain this. The chain links TRBV7-9 to TRBJ2-2, with TRBD2 matching 12 bases. The germline CDR1 and CDR2 sequences are SEHNR and FQNEAQ (reference sequence). The CDR3 loop spans 14 amino acids. The CDR3 loop is CSSSRLAGAGELFF. CDR3 coding DNA: TGTTCCAGCAGCCGACTAGCGGGAGCCGGGGAGCTGTTTTTT.

The chain couples TRBV5-1 to TRBJ1-6; 9 bases agree with TRBD1. With 0 bases clipped from V and 8 bases from J, the junction kept 6 bases outside the gene matches. This CDR3 is built from 16 residues. Germline V gives CDR1 SGHRS, CDR2 YFSETQ. The CDR3 spells CASSLVGQGLDSPLHF. The DNA for the CDR3 is TGCGCCAGCAGCTTGGTGGGACAGGGACTGGATTCACCCCTCCACTTT.

This clone was seen once. The rearrangement links TRBV19 to TRBJ2-1, with 7 bases lining up with TRBD1. This CDR3 is built from 17 residues. Germline CDR1 and CDR2: LNHDA and SQIVND (reference sequence). V dropped 0 bases and J dropped 2; count of bases not matched to a gene: 7. DNA of the CDR3: TGTGCCAGTAGTATAGATTCGGGGACAGAGCCCTACAATGAGCAGTTCTTC. Translating gives CASSIDSGTEPYNEQFF. Drawing the rest from reference TRBV19 and TRBJ2-1, the complete variable domain is DGGITQSPKYLFRKEGQNVTLSCEQNLNHDAMYWYRQDPGQGLRLIYYSQIVNDFQKGDIAEGYSVSREKKESFPLTVTSAQKNPTAFYLCASSIDSGTEPYNEQFFGPGTRLTVL.

J is TRBJ1-1 and V is TRBV9; D is possibly TRBD1 (6 bases). V was clipped by 1 base and J by 8 bases, with 15 bases between them. Germline CDR1 SGDLS, CDR2 YYNGEE. The CDR3 is 14 amino acids. CDR3 coding DNA: TGTGCCAGCAGCGTAAGGGAGGGGGGGTCAGAAGCTTTCTTT. This codes for CASSVREGGSEAFF.

This sequence joins TRBV18 and TRBJ1-1; 7 bases map to TRBD1. The germline CDR1 and CDR2 sequences are KGHSH and LQKENI. V lost 4 bases, J lost 4 bases, and 6 bases stayed unmatched. CDR3 length: 14 amino acids. The CDR3 here is CASSQRQGATEAFF. The DNA for the CDR3 is TGTGCCAGCTCACAGCGACAGGGAGCCACTGAAGCTTTCTTT.

The V call is TRBV9, the J call TRBJ2-5, with a weak D call TRBD2 (5 bases). CDR3 length: 15 residues. V lost 0 bases, J lost 4 bases, and 13 bases lay in between. CDR1 is SGDLS and CDR2 is YYNGEE in the germline V gene. The CDR3 loop is CASSVVGGWGETQYF. The CDR3, as DNA: TGTGCCAGCAGCGTAGTAGGAGGTTGGGGAGAGACCCAGTACTTC.

The rearrangement joins TRBV18 to TRBJ1-6; TRBD1 might be the D (6 bases). The CDR3 totals 15 residues. Trimming stripped 2 bases from V and 6 bases from J, with 11 bases between. CDR1 and CDR2 (germline): KGHSH, LQKENI. CDR3 protein: CASSPSPGANSPLHF. CDR3 DNA: TGTGCCAGCTCACCATCCCCAGGGGCTAATTCACCCCTCCACTTT.

This clone was observed a few times. The chain links TRBV7-6 to TRBJ1-1; TRBD1 aligns across 7 bases. Losses at the gene ends were 1 base for V and 4 bases for J; bases not matched to a gene: 3. This CDR3 comprises 14 residues. Germline CDR1 reads SGHVS; CDR2 reads FNYEAQ. CDR3 in amino acids: CASSLVTGATEAFF. The CDR3 DNA reads TGTGCCAGCAGCTTAGTCACAGGGGCCACTGAAGCTTTCTTT.

As regards this clone: The junction differs from germline at one of its ends, possibly a read error. The chain is built from TRBV7-2 and TRBJ2-7; the match to TRBD1 covers 7 bases. The CDR3 runs to 12 residues. Germline assignment: CDR1 SGHTA and CDR2 FQGNSA. The CDR3 reads CASNSPSGQWIF. For the CDR3, the DNA is TGTGCCAGCAACTCCCCCTCGGGACAGTGGATCTTC.